The 17 T cell receptor beta chains listed next were all sequenced from one sample in a study of CD8+CD57+ T cells in acquired aplastic anemia. TCR beta VDJ combinations and CDR3 sequences were profiled from genomic DNA. Each CDR3 protein is one row after TCRdb ran MiXCR on the reads. The repertoire holds 68,000 or so distinct CDR3 sequences, roughly half seen once, with about 8.3% in the top ten. The sample taken for sequencing was sorted CD4+, CD8+, or CD8+CD57+ T cells (not recorded which) from PBMCs. These receptor sequences come from a human donor in good health, serving as a control.

The gene calls are TRBV10-3 and TRBJ2-1; TRBD2 aligns across 9 bases. Trimming removed 7 bases from V and 4 bases from J; junction bases left unmatched: 5. Per germline, CDR1 ENHRY and CDR2 SYGVKD. This CDR3 contains 14 residues. As DNA, the CDR3 is TGTGCCATCAAGGGCGGGGGGGGGTACAATGAGCAGTTCTTC. Amino acid sequence: CAIKGGGGYNEQFF.

This clonotype was picked up a small number of times. The chain employs TRBV15 and TRBJ1-5; perhaps TRBD1 as D (5 bases). CDR1 is LNHNV and CDR2 is YYDKDF in the germline V gene (reference sequence). The length of the CDR3 is 14 residues. The V end lost 2 bases, the J end lost 5 bases, and 10 bases lay between the germline ends. The CDR3 DNA is TGTGCCACCAGCAGACAGGGCGGGGATCAGCCCCAGCATTTT. Encoded protein: CATSRQGGDQPQHF.

This clonotype was detected once. This rearrangement joins TRBV29-1 to TRBJ2-7; 9 bases line up with TRBD2. This CDR3 spans 17 amino acids. Germline V CDR1 and CDR2: SQVTM, ANQGSEA. The junction had 15 bases not matched to a gene; V was cut back by 4 bases and J by 2 bases. This CDR3 is CSVVGLAAPYSAYEQYF. CDR3 coding DNA: TGCAGCGTTGTGGGACTAGCTGCCCCCTACAGCGCCTACGAGCAGTACTTC.

This clonotype has ten or more counts. CDR3 sequence reads: CASSLNPGPNYEQYF. The CDR3 region has the DNA TGCGCCAGCAGCTTAAATCCGGGACCTAACTACGAGCAGTACTTC. J is TRBJ2-7 and V is TRBV5-1, with D perhaps matching TRBD1 or TRBD2 (5 bases each). This CDR3 contains 15 residues. Between the trimmed V and J ends, which lost 2 bases and 3 bases, there was a span of 15 bases. Germline CDR1 reads SGHRS; CDR2 reads YFSETQ.

The genes are TRBV20-1 and TRBJ2-7, with D perhaps matching TRBD2 (5 bases). The CDR3 runs to 12 residues. The V end was cut by 8 bases, the J end by 1 base, with 12 bases between. Germline V gene sequence: CDR1 DFQATT, CDR2 SNEGSKA (reference sequence). The CDR3: CSTTRTSYEQYF. CDR3 coding DNA: TGCAGTACTACTCGGACTTCCTACGAGCAGTACTTC.

This clonotype is labeled medium-sized. V is TRBV7-9 and J is TRBJ2-5; either TRBD1 or TRBD2 may supply D (6 bases each). V lost 6 bases to trimming and J lost 4 bases, with 12 bases between them. This CDR3 is built from 13 residues. From germline, CDR1 is SEHNR and CDR2 FQNEAQ (reference sequence). The CDR3 spells CASSRGAAETQYF. In nucleotides, the CDR3 is TGTGCCAGCAGTAGGGGGGCCGCAGAGACCCAGTACTTC.

Remarks on this clonotype: At one end, the junction sequence differs from germline, possibly due to a read error. The chain employs TRBV10-3 and TRBJ2-3, with 9 bases lining up with TRBD2. This CDR3 is 17 amino acids long. The germline CDR1 and CDR2 sequences are ENHRY and SYGVKD. CDR3 sequence: CDSSYSTSGSGTDTQYF. In nucleotides, the CDR3 is TGTGACAGCAGTTATTCGACTAGCGGTTCAGGGACAGATACACAGTATTTT.

This clonotype was found a few times. V is TRBV10-3 and J is TRBJ1-2; D unresolved. Trimming shortened V by 0 bases and J by 6 bases, and 8 bases separated the two germline ends. Germline V gives CDR1 ENHRY, CDR2 SYGVKD. The CDR3 has 13 residues. DNA for the CDR3: TGTGCCATCAGTGAGTCGACGGGAGATGGCTACACCTTC. Translated, it gives CAISESTGDGYTF.

The J gene is TRBJ2-7, the V gene TRBV7-8, with TRBD1 matching over 7 bases. The CDR3 runs to 16 residues. The ends lost 2 bases at V and 0 bases at J; junction bases unmatched: 7. CDR1 SGHVS and CDR2 FQNEAQ come from the germline V gene. The CDR3 DNA sequence: TGTGCCAGCAGCTTACCCCGGGACAGAGCCTCCTACGAGCAGTACTTC. Its protein is CASSLPRDRASYEQYF.

This clonotype was recorded at least ten times. The chain joins TRBV19 to TRBJ1-2; D gene ambiguous. The CDR3 length is 19 residues. Trimming stripped 2 bases from V and 0 bases from J, with 22 bases between. Germline-derived CDR1 and CDR2 are LNHDA and SQIVND (reference sequence). CDR3 sequence: CASSILSWGTSTSNYGYTF. Here the CDR3 DNA reads TGTGCCAGTAGTATATTAAGCTGGGGTACCTCCACGTCTAACTATGGCTACACCTTC.

This clonotype was recorded many times. This chain uses TRBV12-3 or TRBV12-4 with TRBJ2-2, with D perhaps TRBD1 (6 bases). The CDR3 sequence is 15 residues long. The germline V and J ends were trimmed by 5 bases and 5 bases, with 15 bases remaining between them. The chain's CDR3 is CASSRWTAMTGELFF. The CDR3, as DNA: TGTGCCAGCAGTCGATGGACAGCGATGACCGGGGAGCTGTTTTTT.

The DNA of the CDR3 is TGTGCCAGCAGCTCGGACAGGGGCACACGAGGTGAAGCTTTCTTT. Its translation is CASSSDRGTRGEAFF. This chain links TRBV5-5 with TRBJ1-1; 9 bases map to TRBD1. The CDR3 is 15 amino acids. With 3 bases clipped from V and 7 bases from J, the junction kept 10 bases outside the gene matches. Per germline, CDR1 SGHKS and CDR2 YYEKEE (reference sequence).

This clonotype was found many times. The CDR3 reads CASSPLTGPTDTQYF. CDR3 sequence (DNA): TGTGCCAGCAGTCCGCTGACGGGGCCCACAGATACGCAGTATTTT. The genes are TRBV25-1 and TRBJ2-3; the D call may be TRBD1 or TRBD2 (5 bases each). Trimming pared 5 bases from V and 2 bases from J, leaving 14 bases between. Germline CDR1 and CDR2: MGHDK and SYGVNS. The CDR3 loop spans 15 amino acids.

This clonotype was detected many times. This CDR3 is CASSASWTGELFF. The CDR3 DNA is TGTGCCAGCAGCGCTTCTTGGACTGGGGAGCTGTTTTTT. The chain is built from TRBV5-4 and TRBJ2-2, with D possibly TRBD2 on 5 matching bases. Germline lookup yields CDR1 SGHNT and CDR2 YYREEE (reference sequence). This CDR3 has 13 residues. Trimming shortened V by 4 bases and J by 8 bases, and 12 bases separated the two germline ends.

For this clonotype: Its ends do not fully match the called genes, so a read error is possible. V usage is TRBV20-1 and J usage is TRBJ2-7, with TRBD2 identical over 8 bases. CDR3 length: 14 residues. From germline, CDR1 is DFQATT and CDR2 SNEGSKA (reference sequence). CDR3 protein: CNAGERGTLREQYF. The CDR3 region has the DNA TGCAATGCTGGAGAGCGGGGGACTCTCAGGGAGCAGTACTTC.

V usage is TRBV4-1 and J usage is TRBJ2-1; D not resolved. Germline V lookup: CDR1 MGHRA, CDR2 YSYEKL. The CDR3 runs 17 residues. V shed 4 bases and J shed 0 bases, with 16 bases lying between them. CDR3 amino acids: CASSPDLGFSSYNEQFF. The CDR3 DNA sequence: TGCGCCAGCAGCCCTGATTTGGGCTTTAGCTCCTACAATGAGCAGTTCTTC.

This clonotype was seen ten or more times. The rearrangement joins TRBV5-4 to TRBJ2-7; D is unclear. Looked up from germline, CDR1 is SGHNT and CDR2 is YYREEE (reference sequence). CDR3 size: 13 residues. Deletions cut 1 base from V and 2 bases from J, with 7 bases between. The CDR3, as DNA: TGTGCCAGCAGCTTGTTACCCACCTACGAGCAGTACTTC. Its translation: CASSLLPTYEQYF. Looking up the rest from reference TRBV5-4 and TRBJ2-7 gives the full variable domain: ETGVTQSPTHLIKTRGQQVTLRCSSQSGHNTVSWYQQALGQGPQFIFQYYREEENGRGNFPPRFSGLQFPNYSSELNVNALELDDSALYLCASSLLPTYEQYFGPGTRLTVT.